These T cell receptor beta chains were read from a single sample in a study of blood T cell repertoires in COVID-19. Libraries were prepared by immunoSEQ multiplex PCR; TCRdb keeps only in-frame clonotypes and omits some of them. Seen here are roughly 500,000 clones, 89% observed once, and the top ten hold approximately 0.9%. The sample consisted of peripheral blood. These receptors were obtained from a man aged 18 to 35 with COVID-19, enrolled during active disease. Each CDR3 is given with its conserved first and last residue. The order of the fields is V gene, clone size, CDR3 protein. Some rows have no size entry. The others give once, few or many, or a class for an expanded clone.

V: TRBV6-1; size: NA; CDR3: CASILDRGAYEQYF
V: TRBV7-2; size: NA; CDR3: CASSYLSPPRGYEQYF
V: TRBV7-9; size: few; CDR3: CASSRSGSLNEQFF
V: TRBV25-1; size: once; CDR3: CASSEGYVEKLFF
V: TRBV7-9; size: NA; CDR3: CASSAGTDNEKLFF
V: TRBV7-8; size: NA; CDR3: CASTNRHLTSEQYF
V: TRBV9; size: NA; CDR3: CASSGGTSGVSTQYF
V: TRBV29-1; size: NA; CDR3: CSVEMGTYEQYF
V: TRBV2; size: NA; CDR3: CASRPTGLRRYF
V: TRBV19; size: once; CDR3: CASSASGQVYEQYF
V: TRBV5-1; size: NA; CDR3: CASGTSGGKTQYF
V: TRBV12-5; size: NA; CDR3: CASGLVLSAQADSYEQYF
V: TRBV29-1; size: NA; CDR3: CSVEGQGAFGYTF
V: TRBV7-8; size: NA; CDR3: CASSPGLAGYEQYF
V: TRBV2; size: NA; CDR3: CASRGVRSGNTIYF
V: TRBV3-1/TRBV3-2; size: NA; CDR3: CASSSERAYYSNEQFF
V: TRBV24-1; size: NA; CDR3: CATSDTSQETQYF
V: TRBV12-5; size: once; CDR3: CANPIGAEETQYF
V: TRBV15; size: NA; CDR3: CATSRGLAGLGETQYF
V: TRBV6-5; size: NA; CDR3: CASKPGQGGQPQHF
V: TRBV5-5; size: NA; CDR3: CASSLQGGLYEQYF
V: TRBV30; size: NA; CDR3: CAWSSADSNQPQHF
V: TRBV6-5; size: NA; CDR3: CASSSGVNYGYTF
V: TRBV6-5; size: NA; CDR3: CASSLAGGYYGYTF
V: TRBV18; size: NA; CDR3: CASSPGGRGRSSDTQYF
V: TRBV7-9; size: NA; CDR3: CASSSQGWSYGYTF
V: TRBV5-5; size: NA; CDR3: CASSGGLAGTYEQYF
V: TRBV24-1; size: NA; CDR3: CATSDTDYGYTF
V: TRBV29-1; size: NA; CDR3: CSVAQGNGANVLTF
V: TRBV5-4; size: NA; CDR3: CASSLTSGGLDEQFF
V: TRBV3-1/TRBV3-2; size: NA; CDR3: CASSLSSGLAGYEQYF
V: TRBV14; size: NA; CDR3: CASSLDRGDTQYF
V: TRBV2; size: NA; CDR3: CASRGASGGRYEQFF
V: TRBV3-1/TRBV3-2; size: NA; CDR3: CASSPRRATDTQYF
V: TRBV24-1; size: NA; CDR3: CATSETANSPLHF
V: TRBV3-1/TRBV3-2; size: NA; CDR3: CASSQSTYYGYTF
V: TRBV29-1; size: NA; CDR3: CSVVGGRTSGVYTQYF
V: TRBV7-9; size: NA; CDR3: CASSLAYSGNTIYF